This is a list of T cell receptor beta chains from one sample in a study of T-cell memory formation after mild COVID-19. MiXCR, applied by TCRdb to the 5' RACE reads, yields one record per CDR3 protein. This sample has about 120,000 distinct CDR3 sequences; approximately 16% occur once, and the top ten carry 11% to 15%. The sequenced sample was PBMCs or a T cell subset sorted from them (not recorded which). The receptors shown here come from an adult woman who had mild COVID-19 (a few samples of this study predate the infection). Cell type and time point are not known. The CDR3 runs from the conserved cysteine through the conserved F or W. The D gene is left open where the match is weak. Rows may omit the clone size; those that give it use once, few, many or a size class.

abundance: many
j_gene: TRBJ2-5
d_gene: -
v_gene: TRBV7-6
CDR3aa: CASSSSRATRGETQYF
CDR3nt: TGTGCCAGCAGCTCCTCTCGAGCGACTAGAGGGGAGACCCAGTACTTC

abundance: -
j_gene: TRBJ2-3
d_gene: TRBD1
v_gene: TRBV20-1
CDR3aa: CSARGLTGQGRTDTQYF
CDR3nt: TGCAGTGCTAGAGGTCTGACGGGACAGGGTAGGACAGATACGCAGTATTTT

abundance: few
j_gene: TRBJ2-3
d_gene: -
v_gene: TRBV10-3
CDR3aa: CAISGVGTDTQYF
CDR3nt: TGTGCCATCAGTGGAGTGGGGACAGATACGCAGTATTTT

abundance: few
j_gene: TRBJ2-3
d_gene: -
v_gene: TRBV7-6
CDR3aa: CASSLERTADTQYF
CDR3nt: TGTGCCAGCAGCTTAGAAAGGACAGCAGATACGCAGTATTTT

abundance: -
j_gene: TRBJ2-1
d_gene: TRBD2
v_gene: TRBV12-3/TRBV12-4
CDR3aa: CASSLALSGSYEQFF
CDR3nt: TGTGCCAGCAGTTTAGCCTTAAGCGGGAGCTATGAGCAGTTCTTC

abundance: -
j_gene: TRBJ2-1
d_gene: -
v_gene: TRBV9
CDR3aa: CASSVQVQRSYNEQFF
CDR3nt: TGTGCCAGCAGCGTTCAGGTCCAGCGCTCCTACAATGAGCAGTTCTTC

abundance: many
j_gene: TRBJ2-7
d_gene: -
v_gene: TRBV27
CDR3aa: CASAGTPYYEQYF
CDR3nt: TGTGCCAGCGCCGGGACCCCCTACTACGAGCAGTACTTC

abundance: many
j_gene: TRBJ2-5
d_gene: TRBD1
v_gene: TRBV4-2
CDR3aa: CASSQDTTRLRGETQYF
CDR3nt: TGTGCCAGCAGCCAAGATACCACTAGACTCAGGGGGGAGACCCAGTACTTC

abundance: -
j_gene: TRBJ2-7
d_gene: TRBD1
v_gene: TRBV12-3/TRBV12-4
CDR3aa: CASSSTGSYEQYF
CDR3nt: TGTGCCAGCAGTTCGACAGGGTCCTACGAGCAGTACTTC

abundance: -
j_gene: TRBJ1-2
d_gene: -
v_gene: TRBV12-3/TRBV12-4
CDR3aa: CASSLGYGHSSYGYTF
CDR3nt: TGTGCCAGCAGTTTAGGCTACGGACACAGCAGCTATGGCTACACCTTC